This T cell receptor beta chain was obtained from a study of vaccination effects on CD4 cells after COVID-19 (dated by TCRdb to between 2021 and 2022). Background on the whole study: To identify antigen-specific CD4+ T cell clonotypes by their expansion, the ViraFEST assay first stimulated PBMC with viral peptide pools and then applied TCR sequencing. Across the study, the median time from the second dose to post-vaccine sampling was 72 days (range 14 to 241). Over 1.5 million PBMC per well were cultured with approximately 10 ug/ml peptides in IMDM containing roughly 5% human AB serum, roughly 10 IU/ml IL-2 and gentamicin. The study compared SARS-CoV-2 spike-specific CD4+ TCR repertoires before and after mRNA vaccination in COVID-19 convalescent patients and infection-naive vaccine recipients. A total of some eleven COVID-19 convalescent patients and a handful of SARS-CoV-2-naive healthy vaccine recipients were included in the full study. In the study, cultures from other donors were sequenced using the Oncomine TCR Beta short-read assay on an Illumina iSeq 100. The full study reports these points: The study was limited by a small number of convalescent patients and lacked early post-infection timepoints. At late post-vaccination timepoints, both infection-induced and vaccine-induced clones showed marked clonal contraction, consistent with waning T cell responses. Among healthy vaccine recipients, nearly all vaccine-induced clones were SARS-CoV-2 mono-reactive, and only 1 of 255 was cross-reactive with common cold coronaviruses.

Inclusive of the bounding cysteine and phenylalanine, the CDR3 is 18 residues long. Solely the CDR3 DNA is kept, with 54 bases framed from the first base. The germline V gene supplies CDR1 SGHRS and CDR2 YFSETQ. V was cut back by 4 bases and J by 0 bases, leaving a gap of 20 bases between them. After around ten days of culture, CD4+ T cells were isolated with the EasySep CD4+ T cell isolation kit. Participants received two doses of either the BNT162b2 or the mRNA-1273 mRNA SARS-CoV-2 vaccine. None of the healthy vaccine recipients had a prior SARS-CoV-2 infection, which was confirmed by nucleocapsid antibody tests that came back negative both before and after vaccination. On days 3 and 7, half of the culture medium was replaced with fresh IL-2-containing medium. Unless noted otherwise, every peptide stimulation condition was cultured in triplicate wells. PBMC were separated from whole blood using Ficoll-Paque Plus gradient centrifugation and were then either cryopreserved at -140C or used fresh. The QIAamp micro DNA kit was used to extract genomic DNA from the cultured CD4+ T cells.

Library method: the immunoSEQ multiplex PCR assay. DNA from the cultured and isolated CD4+ T cells underwent TCR beta CDR3 sequencing. The authors' analysis ran thus. Non-productive TCR sequences were discarded, and reads were trimmed to the CDR3 region, with only CDR3s of 7 or more amino acids retained. The MANAFEST web app was used to identify antigen-specific clonotypes by comparing expansion in peptide wells with expansion in reference cultures. Positive clones required FDR<0.05 expansion versus reference and all other wells, odds ratio above 5, and frequency above 0.1% in two replicate wells. A clonotype was called cross-reactive if it was significantly expanded both in SARS-CoV-2 spike wells and in at least one common cold coronavirus spike condition. CDR3 similarity was assessed by Levenshtein distance using the stringdist R package, and unrooted trees were constructed with ape in R 3.6.1. Drawn from immuneACCESS, this table holds only the in-frame rearrangements with V and J called that TCRdb kept. Clones are partly lost; checked studies trace under half to an unresolved V gene and leave the rest unexplained. V and J calls and clone size come straight from that table; D and trimming were deduced from the DNA. The sample table lists tens of thousands of clones, around 70% of them with a count of one. 2% to 2.5% of the sample is taken by the ten largest.

For this clone: Its antigen specificity is not known. The sample holds no much larger clone one base away, and base qualities are not on file.

This receptor was obtained from a human donor who received a COVID-19 vaccine. This sample comprised CD4+ T cells from PBMCs cultured without peptide, obtained after COVID-19 vaccination. The chain joins TRBV5-1 to TRBJ2-4, with TRBD1 perhaps the D gene, on 5 matching bases. The CDR3 protein is CASSRTFTGDLAKNIQYF. The bases read TGCGCCAGCAGCAGAACATTCACAGGAGACCTAGCCAAAAACATTCAGTACTTC.